The T cell receptor beta chain described here comes from a study of blood T cell repertoires in COVID-19. Study overall: Collection of acute and convalescent COVID-19 samples took place in the United States, Italy and Spain. In each case, the material was cDNA or gDNA derived from T cells, B-cell-depleted T cells, or PBMCs.

The method was immunoSEQ multiplex PCR; TCRdb's version includes in-frame clones alone and lacks a portion of them. Here the sample spans about 67,000 clones, roughly nine tenths being singletons. V was pared by 2 bases and J by 5 bases, with 13 bases between. The germline V gene has CDR1 LGHNA and CDR2 YSLEER. The CDR3 totals 14 residues. The chain has TRBV4-3 and TRBJ2-7, with D possibly being TRBD1 (6 bases). This clonotype was obtained from a man aged 50 or older with active COVID-19. The sequenced sample was peripheral blood. CDR3 in amino acids: CASSQLTGTHEQYF. The CDR3 DNA reads as TGCGCCAGCAGCCAACTAACAGGGACCCACGAGCAGTACTTC.